The clone carrying this T cell receptor beta chain is a singleton in its sample. What it binds is unknown. These data are taken from a study of cytomegalovirus exposure and HLA in healthy donors. Notes on the study in general: The authors confirmed in vitro that three CMV-associated chains were specific for CMV antigens. Most TCRs appeared rarely, but some public TCRs recurred in many donors. As was reported, the HLA-A and HLA-B alleles of most subjects were accurately predicted from TCR beta sequences. Overall, approximately 150 TCR beta chains were annotated as cytomegalovirus-associated.

The CDR3 totals 15 residues. Trimming cost V 4 bases and J 2 bases; bases outside gene matches: 3. Looked up from germline, CDR1 is ENHRY and CDR2 is SYGVKD. Use of 60 Vbeta and 13 Jbeta primers characterized the PCR. Method: immunoSEQ multiplex PCR; TCRdb's copy keeps in-frame clones and lacks some. The data show 170,000 or so clones, roughly four fifths seen once. The receptor's source is a girl aged 5 to 17 in good health and CMV-seropositive. V and J are TRBV10-3 and TRBJ2-3; TRBD1 aligns across 10 bases. The specimen sequenced was PBMCs. This chain's CDR3 is CAISGGQGITDTQYF. DNA for the CDR3: TGTGCCATCAGTGGGGGACAGGGGATCACAGATACGCAGTATTTT.